This T cell receptor (beta chain) is from a study of HIV-infected patients and healthy controls. Each CDR3 protein is one row after TCRdb ran MiXCR on the 5' RACE reads. The repertoire holds roughly 68,000 distinct CDR3 sequences, with under 25% as singletons. Germline V gives CDR1 DFQATT, CDR2 SNEGSKA (reference sequence). This CDR3 has 11 amino acids. Concerning this clonotype: A single base separates this from a much larger clone, so it may be a read error.

Sequenced input: CD4+ T cells from blood. This TCR was recovered from a human donor in good health. The gene calls are TRBV20-1 and TRBJ1-2; D is possibly TRBD1 (6 bases). This CDR3 is CNAGADRRYTF. In DNA form, the CDR3 reads TGCAATGCTGGGGCGGACAGACGCTACACCTTC.